The clone carrying this T cell receptor (beta chain) was found once. The data belong to a study of cytomegalovirus exposure and HLA in healthy donors. The CDR3 consists of 15 residues. Between the trimmed V and J ends, which lost 0 bases and 8 bases, there was a span of 16 bases. Germline V gene data show CDR1 as LGHNA and CDR2 as YNFKEQ. Libraries were prepared by immunoSEQ multiplex PCR; TCRdb keeps only in-frame clonotypes and omits some of them. The profile covers fewer than 250,000 clones, with about nine tenths appearing a single time and about 2% taken by the ten largest. The clonotype originates from a woman aged 18 to 35 in good health and CMV-seropositive. Sequencing was performed on PBMCs. The J gene is TRBJ1-1, the V gene TRBV4-2; D unclear. DNA for the CDR3: TGTGCCAGCAGCCAAGAAGAACTAGGAGACCAAGAAGCTTTCTTT. Its protein product is CASSQEELGDQEAFF.